This T cell receptor beta chain was identified in a study of T-cell reconstitution after alpha-beta-depleted transplantation in children. Concerning this clonotype: This sequence may be a read error, since a much larger clone differs from it by one base.

Unique molecular identifiers were incorporated when the TCRbeta library was constructed. TCRdb ran MiXCR on the PCR reads and lists one entry per CDR3 protein. The sample has some 600,000 distinct CDR3 sequences, about 15% seen once; the top ten hold 1.1%. This CDR3 has 12 amino acids. Deletions cut 2 bases from V and 5 bases from J, with 6 bases between. Germline CDR1 reads SEHNR; CDR2 reads FQNEAQ (reference sequence). The starting material was PBMCs from the stem cell graft donor, obtained from the stem cell graft. The chain uses TRBV7-9 and TRBJ2-5; D not certain. This sequence was found in a human donor who donated a stem cell graft to a child with acute myeloid leukemia. The DNA for the CDR3 is TGTGCCAGCAGCTTAAAGAGGGAGACCCAGTACTTC. Encoded protein: CASSLKRETQYF.